This TCR beta chain was captured in a study of blood T cells in healthy people across ages. Study results and caveats: Estimates of diversity drawn from one million T cells were considered underestimates.

Then a second PCR, running about 6 to 12 cycles, was carried out with a sample-barcoded 5' primer and a J-beta primer mix. MiXCR was run by TCRdb on the 5' RACE reads, yielding one entry per CDR3 protein. The data contain more than 650,000 distinct CDR3 sequences, approximately 22% of them singletons. V dropped 3 bases and J dropped 5; count of bases not matched to a gene: 9. The CDR3 contains 18 residues. Per the germline V gene, CDR1 is SGHAT and CDR2 is FQNNGV. This clonotype has a single count. Its matching antigen is unknown. The receptor's source is a man between 65 and 85 years old in good health. The sample comprised blood. The chain uses TRBV11-2 and TRBJ2-5; 16 nucleotides align to TRBD2. CDR3 loop: CASSFGTSGGAIAETQYF. CDR3 nucleotides: TGTGCCAGCAGCTTCGGGACTAGCGGGGGGGCCATTGCTGAGACCCAGTACTTC.